This T cell receptor (beta chain) was identified in a study of blood T cell repertoires in COVID-19. Study in general: Whether acute or convalescent, the COVID-19 samples came from the United States, Italy and Spain.

Some clones are missing from TCRdb's copy, which holds only in-frame ones; the method was immunoSEQ multiplex PCR. The data show approximately 230,000 clones, with about nine tenths seen just once and under 8% held by the top ten. The receptor comes from a woman aged 30 to 39 with COVID-19, enrolled during active disease. The sequenced sample was peripheral blood.

CDR3 sequence reads: CASSKGAWTEAFF. CDR3 nucleotide sequence: TGTGCCAGCAGCAAGGGGGCGTGGACTGAAGCTTTCTTT. The rearrangement joins TRBV27 to TRBJ1-1; 7 bases agree with TRBD1. With V trimmed by 6 bases and J by 5 bases, 6 bases remained unmatched. This CDR3 region has 13 residues. CDR1 and CDR2 (germline): MNHEY, SMNVEV (reference sequence).